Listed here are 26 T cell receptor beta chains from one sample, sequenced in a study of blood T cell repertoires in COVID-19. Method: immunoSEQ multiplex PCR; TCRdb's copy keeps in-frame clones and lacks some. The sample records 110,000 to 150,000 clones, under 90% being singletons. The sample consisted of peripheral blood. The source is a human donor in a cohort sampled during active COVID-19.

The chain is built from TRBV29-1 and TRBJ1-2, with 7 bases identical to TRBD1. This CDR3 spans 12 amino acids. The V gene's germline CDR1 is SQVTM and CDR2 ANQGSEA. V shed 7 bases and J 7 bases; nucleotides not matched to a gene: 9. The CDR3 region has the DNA TGCAGCGCTTCAGAGGGGGCGGGTGGCTACACCTTC. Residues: CSASEGAGGYTF.

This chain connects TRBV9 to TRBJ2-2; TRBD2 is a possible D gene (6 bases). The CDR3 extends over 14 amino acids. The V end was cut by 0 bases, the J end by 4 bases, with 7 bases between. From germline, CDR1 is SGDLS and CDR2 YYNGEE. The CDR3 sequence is CASSVAEGTGELFF. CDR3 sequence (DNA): TGTGCCAGCAGCGTAGCGGAGGGCACCGGGGAGCTGTTTTTT.

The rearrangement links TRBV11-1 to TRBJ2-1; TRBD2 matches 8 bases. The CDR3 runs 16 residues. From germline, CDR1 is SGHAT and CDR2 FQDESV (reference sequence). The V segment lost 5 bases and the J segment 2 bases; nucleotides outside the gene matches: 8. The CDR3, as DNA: TGTGCCAGCAGCCCCACCGCGGGGGGCCCCTACAATGAGCAGTTCTTC. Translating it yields CASSPTAGGPYNEQFF.

In nucleotides, the CDR3 is TGTGCCAGCAACCCGGCGGGGACAGGGGATGAAAAACTGTTTTTT. Its translation: CASNPAGTGDEKLFF. The rearrangement links TRBV6-5 to TRBJ1-4; 10 bases are a match to TRBD1. CDR1 and CDR2 from the germline V gene are MNHEY and SVGAGI. J gave up 6 bases and V 7 bases, and 8 bases lay outside the gene matches. The CDR3 consists of 15 residues.

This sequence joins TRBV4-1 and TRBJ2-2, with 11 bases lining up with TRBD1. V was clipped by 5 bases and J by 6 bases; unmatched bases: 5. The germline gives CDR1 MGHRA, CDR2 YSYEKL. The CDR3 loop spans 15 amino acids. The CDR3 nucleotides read TGCGCCAGCAGCTCCGGACAGGGGGCCGCCGGGGAGCTGTTTTTT. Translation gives CASSSGQGAAGELFF.

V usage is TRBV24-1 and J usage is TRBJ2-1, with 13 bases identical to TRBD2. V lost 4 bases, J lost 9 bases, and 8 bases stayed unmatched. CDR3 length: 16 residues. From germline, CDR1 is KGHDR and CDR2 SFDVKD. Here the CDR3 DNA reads TGTGCCACCAGTGACCGACTAGCGGGGGGTTTCAGTGAGCAGTTCTTC. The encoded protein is CATSDRLAGGFSEQFF.

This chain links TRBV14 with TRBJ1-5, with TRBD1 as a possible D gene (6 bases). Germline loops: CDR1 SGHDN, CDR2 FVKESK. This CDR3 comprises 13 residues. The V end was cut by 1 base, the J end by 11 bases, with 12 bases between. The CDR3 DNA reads TGTGCCAGCAGCCAAGTAAGGGGGGGGGCCCAGCATTTT. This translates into CASSQVRGGAQHF. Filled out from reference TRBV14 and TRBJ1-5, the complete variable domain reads EAGVTQFPSHSVIEKGQTVTLRCDPISGHDNLYWYRRVMGKEIKFLLHFVKESKQDESGMPNNRFLAERTGGTYSTLKVQPAELEDSGVYFCASSQVRGGAQHFGDGTRLSIL.

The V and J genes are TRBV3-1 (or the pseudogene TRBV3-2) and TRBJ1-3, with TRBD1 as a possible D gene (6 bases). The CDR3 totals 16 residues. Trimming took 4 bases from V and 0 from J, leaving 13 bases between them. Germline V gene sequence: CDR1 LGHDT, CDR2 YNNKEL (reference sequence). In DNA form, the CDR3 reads TGTGCCAGCAGCCGAACGGACAGTTACTCTGGAAACACCATATATTTT. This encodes CASSRTDSYSGNTIYF.

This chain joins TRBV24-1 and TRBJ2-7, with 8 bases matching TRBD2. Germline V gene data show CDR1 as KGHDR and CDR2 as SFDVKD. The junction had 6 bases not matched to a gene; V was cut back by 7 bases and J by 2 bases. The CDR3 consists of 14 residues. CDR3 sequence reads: CATSPGGVAYEQYF. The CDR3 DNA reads TGTGCCACCAGCCCCGGGGGGGTGGCCTACGAGCAGTACTTC.

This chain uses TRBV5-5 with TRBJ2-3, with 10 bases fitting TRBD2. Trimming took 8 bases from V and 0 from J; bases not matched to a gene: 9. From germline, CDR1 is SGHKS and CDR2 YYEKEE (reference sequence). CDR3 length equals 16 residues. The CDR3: CASLAGGASSTDTQYF. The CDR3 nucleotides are TGTGCCAGTTTAGCGGGGGGCGCCTCTAGCACAGATACGCAGTATTTT.

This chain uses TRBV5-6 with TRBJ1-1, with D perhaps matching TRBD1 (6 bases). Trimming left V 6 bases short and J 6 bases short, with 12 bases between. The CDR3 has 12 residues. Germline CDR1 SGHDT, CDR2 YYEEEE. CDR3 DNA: TGTGCCAGCACCCTAGGGGGGGCTGAAGCTTTCTTT. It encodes CASTLGGAEAFF.

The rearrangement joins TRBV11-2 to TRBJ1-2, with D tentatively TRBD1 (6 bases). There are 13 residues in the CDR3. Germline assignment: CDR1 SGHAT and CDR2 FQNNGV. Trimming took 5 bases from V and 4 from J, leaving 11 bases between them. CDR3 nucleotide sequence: TGTGCCAGCAGCCCTAGACAGGCCTATGGCTACACCTTC. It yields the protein CASSPRQAYGYTF.

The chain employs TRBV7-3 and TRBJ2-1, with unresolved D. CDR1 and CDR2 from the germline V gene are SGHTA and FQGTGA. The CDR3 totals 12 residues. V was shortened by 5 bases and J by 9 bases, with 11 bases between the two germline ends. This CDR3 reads CASSDDFGEQFF. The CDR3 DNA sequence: TGTGCCAGCAGCGACGACTTTGGTGAGCAGTTCTTC. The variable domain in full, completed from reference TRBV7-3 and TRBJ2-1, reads GAGVSQTPSNKVTEKGKYVELRCDPISGHTALYWYRQSLGQGPEFLIYFQGTGAADDSGLPNDRFFAVRPEGSVSTLKIQRTERGDSAVYLCASSDDFGEQFFGPGTRLTVL.

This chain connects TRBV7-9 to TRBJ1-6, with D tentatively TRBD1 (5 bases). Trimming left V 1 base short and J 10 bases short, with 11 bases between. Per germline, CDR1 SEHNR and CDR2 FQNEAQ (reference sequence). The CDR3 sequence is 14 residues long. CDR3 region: CASSLESRVSPLHF. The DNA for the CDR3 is TGTGCCAGCAGCTTAGAATCCAGGGTGTCACCCCTCCACTTT.

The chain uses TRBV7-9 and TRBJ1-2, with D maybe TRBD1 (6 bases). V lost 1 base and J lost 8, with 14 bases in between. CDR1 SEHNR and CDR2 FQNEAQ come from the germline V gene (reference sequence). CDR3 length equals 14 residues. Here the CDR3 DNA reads TGTGCCAGCAGCTTAGATCAGGGGAAAAACGGCTACACCTTC. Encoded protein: CASSLDQGKNGYTF.

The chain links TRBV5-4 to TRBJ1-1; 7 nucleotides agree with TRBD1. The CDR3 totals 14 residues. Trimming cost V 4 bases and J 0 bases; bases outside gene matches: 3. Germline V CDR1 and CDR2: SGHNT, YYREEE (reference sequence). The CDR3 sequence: CASSRQGVNTEAFF. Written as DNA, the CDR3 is TGTGCCAGCAGCCGACAGGGCGTGAACACTGAAGCTTTCTTT.

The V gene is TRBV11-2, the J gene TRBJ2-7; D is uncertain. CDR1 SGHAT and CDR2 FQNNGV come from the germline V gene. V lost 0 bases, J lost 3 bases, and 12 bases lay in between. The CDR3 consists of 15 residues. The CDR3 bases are TGTGCCAGCAGCTTAGAGGTGCAGGCCGTCTACGAGCAGTACTTC. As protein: CASSLEVQAVYEQYF.

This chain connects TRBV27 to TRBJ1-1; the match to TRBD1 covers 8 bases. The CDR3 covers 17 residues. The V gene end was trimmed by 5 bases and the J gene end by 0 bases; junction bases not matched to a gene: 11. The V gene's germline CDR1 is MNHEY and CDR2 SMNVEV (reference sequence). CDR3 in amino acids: CASSVRQGRFMNTEAFF. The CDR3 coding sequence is TGTGCCAGCAGTGTACGACAGGGGCGATTTATGAACACTGAAGCTTTCTTT.

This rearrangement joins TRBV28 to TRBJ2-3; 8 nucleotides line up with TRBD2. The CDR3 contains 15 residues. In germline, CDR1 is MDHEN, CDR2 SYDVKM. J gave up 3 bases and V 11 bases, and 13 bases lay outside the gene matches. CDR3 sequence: CAVVRGGKGTDTQYF. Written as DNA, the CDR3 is TGTGCCGTCGTTCGGGGGGGCAAGGGTACAGATACGCAGTATTTT.

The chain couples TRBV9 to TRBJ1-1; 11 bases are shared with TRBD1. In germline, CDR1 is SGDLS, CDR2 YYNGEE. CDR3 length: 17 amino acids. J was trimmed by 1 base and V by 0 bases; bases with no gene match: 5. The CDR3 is CASSVGTGGFENTEAFF. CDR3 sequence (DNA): TGTGCCAGCAGCGTAGGGACAGGGGGCTTCGAGAACACTGAAGCTTTCTTT.

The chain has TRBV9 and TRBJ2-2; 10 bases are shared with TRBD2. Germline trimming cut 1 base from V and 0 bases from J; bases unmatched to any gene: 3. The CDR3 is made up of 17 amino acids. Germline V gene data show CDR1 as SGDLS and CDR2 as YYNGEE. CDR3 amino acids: CASSVTSGGANTGELFF. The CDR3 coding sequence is TGTGCCAGCAGCGTAACAAGCGGGGGGGCGAACACCGGGGAGCTGTTTTTT.

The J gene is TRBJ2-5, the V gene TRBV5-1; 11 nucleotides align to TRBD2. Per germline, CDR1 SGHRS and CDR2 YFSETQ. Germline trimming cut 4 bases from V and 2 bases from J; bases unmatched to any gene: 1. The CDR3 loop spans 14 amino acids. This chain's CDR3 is CASSTSGGQETQYF. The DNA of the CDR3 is TGCGCCAGCAGCACTAGCGGGGGTCAAGAGACCCAGTACTTC. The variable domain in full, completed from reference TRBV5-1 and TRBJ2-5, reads KAGVTQTPRYLIKTRGQQVTLSCSPISGHRSVSWYQQTPGQGLQFLFEYFSETQRNKGNFPGRFSGRQFSNSRSEMNVSTLELGDSALYLCASSTSGGQETQYFGPGTRLLVL.

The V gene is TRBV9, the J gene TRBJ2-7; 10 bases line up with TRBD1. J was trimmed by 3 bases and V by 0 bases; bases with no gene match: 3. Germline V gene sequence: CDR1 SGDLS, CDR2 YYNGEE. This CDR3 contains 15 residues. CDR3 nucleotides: TGTGCCAGCAGCGTAGGGACAGGGGGGGACTACGAGCAGTACTTC. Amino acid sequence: CASSVGTGGDYEQYF.

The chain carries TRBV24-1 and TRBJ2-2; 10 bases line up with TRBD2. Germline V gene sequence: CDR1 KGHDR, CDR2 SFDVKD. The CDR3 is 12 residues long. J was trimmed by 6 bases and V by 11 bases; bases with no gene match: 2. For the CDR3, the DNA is TGTGCCAGTAGCGGGGGGCCCGGGGAGCTGTTTTTT. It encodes CASSGGPGELFF.

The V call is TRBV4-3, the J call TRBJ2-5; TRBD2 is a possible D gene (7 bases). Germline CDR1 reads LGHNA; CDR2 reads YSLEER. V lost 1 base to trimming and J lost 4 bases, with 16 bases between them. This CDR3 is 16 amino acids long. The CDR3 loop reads CASSQALGGRGETQYF. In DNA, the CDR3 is TGCGCCAGCAGCCAAGCTTTAGGGGGGAGGGGAGAGACCCAGTACTTC.

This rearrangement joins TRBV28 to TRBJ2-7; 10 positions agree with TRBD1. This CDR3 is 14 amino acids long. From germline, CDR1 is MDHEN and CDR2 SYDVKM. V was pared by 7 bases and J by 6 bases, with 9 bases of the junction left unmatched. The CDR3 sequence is CASKSGTGVGEQYF. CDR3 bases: TGTGCCAGCAAGTCTGGGACAGGGGTAGGCGAGCAGTACTTC.